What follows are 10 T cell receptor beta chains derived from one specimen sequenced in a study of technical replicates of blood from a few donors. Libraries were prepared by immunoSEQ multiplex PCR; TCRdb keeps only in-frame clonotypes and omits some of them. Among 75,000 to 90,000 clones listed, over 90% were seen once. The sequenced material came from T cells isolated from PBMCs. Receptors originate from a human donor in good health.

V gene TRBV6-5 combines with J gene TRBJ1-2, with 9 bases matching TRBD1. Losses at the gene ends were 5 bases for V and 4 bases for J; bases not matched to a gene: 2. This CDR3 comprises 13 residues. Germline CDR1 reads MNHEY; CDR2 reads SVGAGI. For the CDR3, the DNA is TGTGCCAGCAGTCGGACAGGGGCCTATGGCTACACCTTC. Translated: CASSRTGAYGYTF.

DNA of the CDR3: TGTGCCAGCAGCGCAGCGAGAGGGATGCGAGAGACCCAGTACTTC. Translation: CASSAARGMRETQYF. V and J are TRBV9 and TRBJ2-5, with a tentative D call TRBD2 (5 bases). Trimming stripped 3 bases from V and 4 bases from J, with 16 bases between. Germline assignment: CDR1 SGDLS and CDR2 YYNGEE. The CDR3 covers 15 residues.

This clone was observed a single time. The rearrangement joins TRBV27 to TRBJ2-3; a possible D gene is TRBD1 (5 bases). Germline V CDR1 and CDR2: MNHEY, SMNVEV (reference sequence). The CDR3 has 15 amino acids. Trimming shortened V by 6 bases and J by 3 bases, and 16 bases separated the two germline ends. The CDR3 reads CASSLGRVPTDTQYF. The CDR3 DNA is TGTGCCAGCAGCCTGGGCAGGGTCCCTACAGATACGCAGTATTTT.

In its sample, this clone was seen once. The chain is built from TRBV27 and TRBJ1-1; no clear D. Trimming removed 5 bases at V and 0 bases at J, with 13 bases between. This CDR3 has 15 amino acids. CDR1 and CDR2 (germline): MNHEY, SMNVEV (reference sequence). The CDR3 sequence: CASSTYGVMNTEAFF. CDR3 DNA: TGTGCCAGCAGTACTTACGGAGTCATGAACACTGAAGCTTTCTTT.

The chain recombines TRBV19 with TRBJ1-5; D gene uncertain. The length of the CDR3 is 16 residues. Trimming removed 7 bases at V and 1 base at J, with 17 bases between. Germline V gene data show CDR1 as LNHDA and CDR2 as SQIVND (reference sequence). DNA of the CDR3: TGTGCCAGTAATCTCAAGAGATCGAAGAGCAATCAGCCCCAGCATTTT. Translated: CASNLKRSKSNQPQHF.

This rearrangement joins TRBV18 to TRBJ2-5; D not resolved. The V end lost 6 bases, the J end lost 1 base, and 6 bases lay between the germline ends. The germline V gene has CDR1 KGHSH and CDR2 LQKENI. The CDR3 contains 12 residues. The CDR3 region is CASSPLQETQYF. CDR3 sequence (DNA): TGTGCCAGCTCCCCCCTCCAAGAGACCCAGTACTTC.

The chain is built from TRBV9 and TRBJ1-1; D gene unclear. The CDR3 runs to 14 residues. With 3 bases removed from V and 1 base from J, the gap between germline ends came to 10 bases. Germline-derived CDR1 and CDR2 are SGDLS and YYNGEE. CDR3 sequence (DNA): TGTGCCAGCAGCGATTGGGCATCGAACACTGAAGCTTTCTTT. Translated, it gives CASSDWASNTEAFF.

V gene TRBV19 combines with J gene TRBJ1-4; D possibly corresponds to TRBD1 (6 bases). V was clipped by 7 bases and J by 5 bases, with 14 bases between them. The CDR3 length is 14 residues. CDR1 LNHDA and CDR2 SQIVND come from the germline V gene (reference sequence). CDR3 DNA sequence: TGTGCCAGTACCATCGGGGGGCGGAATGAAAAACTGTTTTTT. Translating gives CASTIGGRNEKLFF.

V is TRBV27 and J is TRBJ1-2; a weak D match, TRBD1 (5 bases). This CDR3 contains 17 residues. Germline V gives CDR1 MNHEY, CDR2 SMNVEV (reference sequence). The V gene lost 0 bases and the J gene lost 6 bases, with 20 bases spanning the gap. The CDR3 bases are TGTGCCAGCAGTTTATCCAAGCCCGAGCCAGACAGCGATGGCTACACCTTC. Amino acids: CASSLSKPEPDSDGYTF.

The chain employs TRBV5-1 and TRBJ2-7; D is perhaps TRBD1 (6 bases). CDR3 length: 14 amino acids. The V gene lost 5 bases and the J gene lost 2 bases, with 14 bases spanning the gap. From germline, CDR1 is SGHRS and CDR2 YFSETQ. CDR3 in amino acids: CASSLGTRPYEQYF. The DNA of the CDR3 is TGCGCCAGCAGTCTCGGGACACGGCCCTACGAGCAGTACTTC. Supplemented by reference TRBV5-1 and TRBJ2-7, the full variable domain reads KAGVTQTPRYLIKTRGQQVTLSCSPISGHRSVSWYQQTPGQGLQFLFEYFSETQRNKGNFPGRFSGRQFSNSRSEMNVSTLELGDSALYLCASSLGTRPYEQYFGPGTRLTVT.